This T cell receptor (beta chain) derives from a study of blood T cell repertoires in COVID-19. Overall study context: The cDNA or gDNA used as material had been derived from T cells, B-cell-depleted T cells, or PBMCs.

This table comes from immunoSEQ multiplex PCR, and its TCRdb copy is limited to in-frame clones, with some not included. The repertoire has approximately 250,000 clones, approximately 80% of them found once; the top ten carry about 9.1%. The length of the CDR3 is 14 residues. Sequencing was carried out using peripheral blood. The rearrangement uses TRBV21-1 and TRBJ2-7; TRBD1, the D gene given by the table, was not confirmed from the DNA. TRBV21-1 is a recognized pseudogene. This receptor was taken from a human donor in a cohort sampled during active COVID-19. Written as DNA, the CDR3 is TGTGCCATCAGGGTGAGGGGGAACTCCTACGAGCAGTACTTC. This encodes CAIRVRGNSYEQYF.